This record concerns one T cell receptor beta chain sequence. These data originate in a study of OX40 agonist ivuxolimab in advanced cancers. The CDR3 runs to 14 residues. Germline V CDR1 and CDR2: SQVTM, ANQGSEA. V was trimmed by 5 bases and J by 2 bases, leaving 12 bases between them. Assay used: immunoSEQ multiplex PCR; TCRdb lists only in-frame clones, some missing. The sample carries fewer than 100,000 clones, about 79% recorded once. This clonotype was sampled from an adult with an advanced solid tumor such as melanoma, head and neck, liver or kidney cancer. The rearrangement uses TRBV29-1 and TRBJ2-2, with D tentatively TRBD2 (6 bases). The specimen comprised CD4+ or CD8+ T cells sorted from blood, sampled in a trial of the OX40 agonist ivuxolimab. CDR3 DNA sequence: TGCAGCGTTCTTCGGGGGTTTAACACCGGGGAGCTGTTTTTT. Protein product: CSVLRGFNTGELFF.